In its sample, the clone carrying this T cell receptor (beta chain) was seen many times. Its specificity is unknown. The read finishes 3 residues shy of the CDR3 end, and the germline J gene is used to complete it. The CDR3 has 13 residues. The germline V gene has CDR1 SEHNR and CDR2 FQNEAQ (reference sequence). V was trimmed by 0 bases and J by 5 bases, leaving 8 bases between them. Using immunoSEQ multiplex PCR, the repertoire was profiled, and TCRdb retains in-frame clones only, with some absent. The sample was found to contain 57,000 or so clones, and every one recurs. The data originate from a study of T cell clonality in common variable immunodeficiency. Study-wide points: CVID subjects had higher TCRbeta clonality than healthy controls, most marked in about a third.

The receptor was isolated from a person aged 18 to 75 in good health. The sample consisted of peripheral blood mononuclear cells. V and J are TRBV7-9 and TRBJ2-7; the D gene is possibly TRBD2 (5 bases). CDR3 sequence reads: CASSLASSNEQYF. The DNA read from the CDR3 is TGTGCCAGCAGCTTAGCGTCTAGCAACGAG. The full variable domain, its missing parts supplied by reference TRBV7-9 and TRBJ2-7, is DTGVSQNPRHKITKRGQNVTFRCDPISEHNRLYWYRQTLGQGPEFLTYFQNEAQLEKSRLLSDRFSAERPKGSFSTLEIQRTEQGDSAMYLCASSLASSNEQYFGPGTRLTVT.